This T cell receptor beta chain was recovered during a study of cytomegalovirus exposure and HLA in healthy donors. CDR1 SNHLY and CDR2 FYNNEI come from the germline V gene. The CDR3 is made up of 15 amino acids. Trimming cost V 7 bases and J 8 bases; bases outside gene matches: 11. Vbeta (60) and Jbeta (13) primers were used in the PCR. Repertoires were generated with immunoSEQ multiplex PCR, while TCRdb's copy carries only in-frame clones and drops some. The table lists under 200,000 clones, 70% to 80% of them singletons. Donors were nominally healthy when sampled, though unrecorded immune exposures were likely.

The receptor's source is a woman aged 45-65 years in good health and CMV-seronegative. Sequenced material: PBMCs. The chain carries TRBV2 and TRBJ1-2; 12 bases line up with TRBD1. The CDR3 nucleotides read TGTGCCAGCATTGAGGAGGGACAGGGGGCGTTCGGCTACACCTTC. This sequence encodes CASIEEGQGAFGYTF. The entire variable domain, with the rest obtained from reference TRBV2 and TRBJ1-2, is as follows: EPEVTQTPSHQVTQMGQEVILRCVPISNHLYFYWYRQILGQKVEFLVSFYNNEISEKSEIFDDQFSVERPDGSNFTLKIRSTKLEDSAMYFCASIEEGQGAFGYTFGSGTRLTVV.